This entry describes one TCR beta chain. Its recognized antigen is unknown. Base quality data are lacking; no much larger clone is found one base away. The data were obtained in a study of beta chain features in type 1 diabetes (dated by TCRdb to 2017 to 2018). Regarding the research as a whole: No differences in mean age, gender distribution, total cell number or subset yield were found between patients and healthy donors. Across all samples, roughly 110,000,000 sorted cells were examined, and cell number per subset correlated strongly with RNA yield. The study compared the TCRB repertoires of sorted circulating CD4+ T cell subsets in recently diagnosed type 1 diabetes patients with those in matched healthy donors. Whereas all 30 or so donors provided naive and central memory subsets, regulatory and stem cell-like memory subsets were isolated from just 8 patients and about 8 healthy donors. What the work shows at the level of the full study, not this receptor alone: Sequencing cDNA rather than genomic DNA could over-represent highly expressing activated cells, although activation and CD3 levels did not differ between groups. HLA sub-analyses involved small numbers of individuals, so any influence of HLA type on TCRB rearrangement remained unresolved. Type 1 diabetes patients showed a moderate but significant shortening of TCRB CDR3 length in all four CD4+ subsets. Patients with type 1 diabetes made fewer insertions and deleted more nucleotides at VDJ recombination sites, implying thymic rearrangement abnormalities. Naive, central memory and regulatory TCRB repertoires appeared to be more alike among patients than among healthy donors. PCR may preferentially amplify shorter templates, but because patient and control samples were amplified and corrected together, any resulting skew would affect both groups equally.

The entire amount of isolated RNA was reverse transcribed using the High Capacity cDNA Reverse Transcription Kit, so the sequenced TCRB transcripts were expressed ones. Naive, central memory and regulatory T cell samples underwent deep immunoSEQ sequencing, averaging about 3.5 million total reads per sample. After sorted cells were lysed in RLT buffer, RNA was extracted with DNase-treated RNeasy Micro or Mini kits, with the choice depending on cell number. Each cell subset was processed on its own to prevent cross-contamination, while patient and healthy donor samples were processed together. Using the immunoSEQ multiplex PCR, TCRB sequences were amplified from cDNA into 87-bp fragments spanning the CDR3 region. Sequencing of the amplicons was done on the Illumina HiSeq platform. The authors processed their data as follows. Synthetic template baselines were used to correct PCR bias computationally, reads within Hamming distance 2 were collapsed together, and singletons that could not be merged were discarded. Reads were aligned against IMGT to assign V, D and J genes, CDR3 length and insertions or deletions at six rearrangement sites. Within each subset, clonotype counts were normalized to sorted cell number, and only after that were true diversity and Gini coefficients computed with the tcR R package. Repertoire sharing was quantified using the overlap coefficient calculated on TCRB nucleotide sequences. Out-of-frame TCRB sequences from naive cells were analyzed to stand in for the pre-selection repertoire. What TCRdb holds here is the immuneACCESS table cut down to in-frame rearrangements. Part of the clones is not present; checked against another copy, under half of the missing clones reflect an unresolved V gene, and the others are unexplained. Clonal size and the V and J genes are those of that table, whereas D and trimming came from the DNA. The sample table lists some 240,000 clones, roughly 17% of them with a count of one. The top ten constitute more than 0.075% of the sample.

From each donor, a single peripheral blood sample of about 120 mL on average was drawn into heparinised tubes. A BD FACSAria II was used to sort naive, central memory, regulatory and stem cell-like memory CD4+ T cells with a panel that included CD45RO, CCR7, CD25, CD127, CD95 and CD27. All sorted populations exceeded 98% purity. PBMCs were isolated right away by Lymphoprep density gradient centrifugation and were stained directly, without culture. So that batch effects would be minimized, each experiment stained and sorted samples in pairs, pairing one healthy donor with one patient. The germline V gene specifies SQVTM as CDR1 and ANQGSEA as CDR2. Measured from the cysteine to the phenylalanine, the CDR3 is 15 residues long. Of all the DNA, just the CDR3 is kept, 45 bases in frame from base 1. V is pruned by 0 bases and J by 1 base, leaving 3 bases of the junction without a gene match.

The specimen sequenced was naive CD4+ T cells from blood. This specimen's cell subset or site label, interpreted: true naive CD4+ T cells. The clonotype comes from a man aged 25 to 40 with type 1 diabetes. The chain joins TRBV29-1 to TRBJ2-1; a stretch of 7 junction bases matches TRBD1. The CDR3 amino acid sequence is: CSVEDPQGSYNEQFF. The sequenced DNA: TGCAGCGTTGAAGATCCACAGGGGTCCTACAATGAGCAGTTCTTC.